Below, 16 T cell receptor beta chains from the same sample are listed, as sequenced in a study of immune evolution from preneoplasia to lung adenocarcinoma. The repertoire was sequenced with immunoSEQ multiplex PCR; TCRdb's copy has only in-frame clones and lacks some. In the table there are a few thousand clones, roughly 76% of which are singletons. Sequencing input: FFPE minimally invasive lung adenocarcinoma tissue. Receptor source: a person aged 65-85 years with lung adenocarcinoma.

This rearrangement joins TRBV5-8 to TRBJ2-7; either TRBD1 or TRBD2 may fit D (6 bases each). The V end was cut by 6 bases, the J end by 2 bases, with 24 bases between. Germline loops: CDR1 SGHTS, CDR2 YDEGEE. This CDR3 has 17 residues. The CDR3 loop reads CASILVWRDTQTYEQYF. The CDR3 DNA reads TGTGCCAGCATATTAGTGTGGCGGGACACCCAGACCTACGAGCAGTACTTC.

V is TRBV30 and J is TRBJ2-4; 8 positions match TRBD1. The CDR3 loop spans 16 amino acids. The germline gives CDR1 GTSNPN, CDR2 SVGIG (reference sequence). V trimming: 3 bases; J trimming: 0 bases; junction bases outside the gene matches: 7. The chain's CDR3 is CAWSARDRIAKNIQYF. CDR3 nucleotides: TGTGCCTGGAGCGCTAGGGACAGGATAGCCAAAAACATTCAGTACTTC.

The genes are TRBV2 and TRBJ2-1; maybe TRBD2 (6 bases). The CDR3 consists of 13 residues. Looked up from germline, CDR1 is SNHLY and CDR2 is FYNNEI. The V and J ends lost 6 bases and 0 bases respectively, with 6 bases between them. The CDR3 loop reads CASSGGSYNEQFF. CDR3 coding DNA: TGTGCCAGCAGCGGGGGCTCCTACAATGAGCAGTTCTTC. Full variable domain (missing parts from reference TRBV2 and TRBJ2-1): EPEVTQTPSHQVTQMGQEVILRCVPISNHLYFYWYRQILGQKVEFLVSFYNNEISEKSEIFDDQFSVERPDGSNFTLKIRSTKLEDSAMYFCASSGGSYNEQFFGPGTRLTVL.

CDR3 residues: CAAAPSGRGTGELFF. The CDR3 DNA reads TGTGCCGCCGCCCCTAGCGGGAGAGGTACCGGGGAGCTGTTTTTT. The chain combines TRBV28 with TRBJ2-2; TRBD2 matches 10 bases. The CDR3 runs 15 residues. V lost 11 bases and J lost 5; bases outside the gene matches: 11. Germline V gene data show CDR1 as MDHEN and CDR2 as SYDVKM.

The CDR3 DNA reads as TGTGCCAGCTCCCCGAACAGCAATGGCGAGCAGTACTTC. Translation: CASSPNSNGEQYF. The chain links TRBV18 to TRBJ2-7; D ambiguous. Trimming cost V 6 bases and J 6 bases, with 15 bases left between them. This CDR3 region has 13 residues. CDR1 is KGHSH and CDR2 is LQKENI in the germline V gene.

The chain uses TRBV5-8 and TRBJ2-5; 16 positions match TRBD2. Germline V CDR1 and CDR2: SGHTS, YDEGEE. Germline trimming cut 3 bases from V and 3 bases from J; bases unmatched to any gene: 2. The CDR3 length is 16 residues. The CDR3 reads CASSSGTSGREETQYF. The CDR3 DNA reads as TGTGCCAGCAGCTCGGGGACTAGCGGGAGGGAAGAGACCCAGTACTTC.

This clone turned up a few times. CDR3 sequence: CASSRTSGLLETQYF. In DNA form, the CDR3 reads TGTGCCAGCAGCCGGACTAGCGGGTTGTTAGAGACCCAGTACTTC. The chain carries TRBV9 and TRBJ2-5, with 11 positions matching TRBD2. J lost 4 bases, V lost 4 bases, and 6 bases had no gene match. The length of the CDR3 is 15 residues. Germline V lookup: CDR1 SGDLS, CDR2 YYNGEE.

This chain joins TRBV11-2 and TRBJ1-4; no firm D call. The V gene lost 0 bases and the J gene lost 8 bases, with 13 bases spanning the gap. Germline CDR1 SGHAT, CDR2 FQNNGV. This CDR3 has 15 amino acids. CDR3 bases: TGTGCCAGCAGCTTAGATCTCGCCGGAGGGGAAAAACTGTTTTTT. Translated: CASSLDLAGGEKLFF. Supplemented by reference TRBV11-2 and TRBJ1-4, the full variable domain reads EAGVAQSPRYKIIEKRQSVAFWCNPISGHATLYWYQQILGQGPKLLIQFQNNGVVDDSQLPKDRFSAERLKGVDSTLKIQPAKLEDSAVYLCASSLDLAGGEKLFFGSGTQLSVL.

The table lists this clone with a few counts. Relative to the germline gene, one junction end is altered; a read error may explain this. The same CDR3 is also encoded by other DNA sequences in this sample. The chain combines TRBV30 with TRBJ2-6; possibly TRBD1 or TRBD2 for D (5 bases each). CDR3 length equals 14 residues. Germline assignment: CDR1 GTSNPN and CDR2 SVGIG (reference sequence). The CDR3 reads CAWRRRSGANVLTF. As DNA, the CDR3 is TGTGCCTGGCGTCGAAGGTCCGGGGCTAACGTCCTGACTTTC. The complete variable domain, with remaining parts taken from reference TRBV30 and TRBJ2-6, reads SQTIHQWPATLVQPVGSPLSLECTVEGTSNPNLYWYRQAAGRGLQLLFYSVGIGQISSEVPQNLSASRPQDRQFILSSKKLLLSDSGFYLCAWRRRSGANVLTFGAGSRLTVL.

CDR3 sequence: CASSQHGGDRETNEQYF. CDR3 nucleotides: TGCGCCAGCAGCCAACATGGGGGGGACAGGGAGACCAACGAGCAGTACTTC. The chain joins TRBV4-1 to TRBJ2-7; 9 bases are a match to TRBD1. CDR1 MGHRA and CDR2 YSYEKL come from the germline V gene. J lost 5 bases, V lost 2 bases, and 13 bases had no gene match. This CDR3 is 17 amino acids long.

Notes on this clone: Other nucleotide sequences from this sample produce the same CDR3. CDR3 sequence (DNA): TGTGCCAGCAGCTTAGTCGGGACAGATGAAAAACTGTTTTTT. It encodes CASSLVGTDEKLFF. The chain combines TRBV7-9 with TRBJ1-4, with 7 bases identical to TRBD1. This CDR3 has 14 residues. Germline values: CDR1 SEHNR, CDR2 FQNEAQ (reference sequence). V lost 1 base to trimming and J lost 6 bases; unmatched junction nucleotides: 2.

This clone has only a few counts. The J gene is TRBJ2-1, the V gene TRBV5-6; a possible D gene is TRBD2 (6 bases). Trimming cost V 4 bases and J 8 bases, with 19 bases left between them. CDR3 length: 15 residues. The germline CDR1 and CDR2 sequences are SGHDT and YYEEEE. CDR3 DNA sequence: TGTGCCAGCAGCCCCCGGCGGTCTAGCGCATATGAGCAGTTCTTC. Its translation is CASSPRRSSAYEQFF.

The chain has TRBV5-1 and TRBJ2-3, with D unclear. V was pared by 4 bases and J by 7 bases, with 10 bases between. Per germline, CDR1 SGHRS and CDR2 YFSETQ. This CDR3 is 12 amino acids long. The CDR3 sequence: CASSLDRNTQYF. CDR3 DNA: TGCGCCAGCAGCCTAGACCGCAATACGCAGTATTTT.

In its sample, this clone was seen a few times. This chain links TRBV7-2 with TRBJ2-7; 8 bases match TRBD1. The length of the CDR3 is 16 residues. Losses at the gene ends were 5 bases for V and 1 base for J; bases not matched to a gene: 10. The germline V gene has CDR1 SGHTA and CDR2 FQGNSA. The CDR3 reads CASSTTGAVVSYEQYF. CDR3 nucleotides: TGTGCCAGCAGCACGACAGGGGCGGTGGTTTCCTACGAGCAGTACTTC. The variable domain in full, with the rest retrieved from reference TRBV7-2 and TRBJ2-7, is GAGVSQSPSNKVTEKGKDVELRCDPISGHTALYWYRQSLGQGLEFLIYFQGNSAPDKSGLPSDRFSAERTGGSVSTLTIQRTQQEDSAVYLCASSTTGAVVSYEQYFGPGTRLTVT.

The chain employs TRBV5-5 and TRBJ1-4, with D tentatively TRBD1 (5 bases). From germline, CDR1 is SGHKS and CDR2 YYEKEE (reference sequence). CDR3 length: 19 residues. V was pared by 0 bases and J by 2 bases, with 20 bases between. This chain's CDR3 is CASSLAGQGLFSTNEKLFF. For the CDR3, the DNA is TGTGCCAGCAGCTTGGCGGGTCAGGGTTTATTCTCGACTAATGAAAAACTGTTTTTT.

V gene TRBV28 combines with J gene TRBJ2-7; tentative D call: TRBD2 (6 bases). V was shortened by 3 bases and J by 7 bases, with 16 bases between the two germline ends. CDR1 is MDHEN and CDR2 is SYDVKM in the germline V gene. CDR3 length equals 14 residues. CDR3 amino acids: CASSFGGVANEQYF. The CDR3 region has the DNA TGTGCCAGCAGTTTCGGCGGGGTGGCGAATGAGCAGTACTTC.